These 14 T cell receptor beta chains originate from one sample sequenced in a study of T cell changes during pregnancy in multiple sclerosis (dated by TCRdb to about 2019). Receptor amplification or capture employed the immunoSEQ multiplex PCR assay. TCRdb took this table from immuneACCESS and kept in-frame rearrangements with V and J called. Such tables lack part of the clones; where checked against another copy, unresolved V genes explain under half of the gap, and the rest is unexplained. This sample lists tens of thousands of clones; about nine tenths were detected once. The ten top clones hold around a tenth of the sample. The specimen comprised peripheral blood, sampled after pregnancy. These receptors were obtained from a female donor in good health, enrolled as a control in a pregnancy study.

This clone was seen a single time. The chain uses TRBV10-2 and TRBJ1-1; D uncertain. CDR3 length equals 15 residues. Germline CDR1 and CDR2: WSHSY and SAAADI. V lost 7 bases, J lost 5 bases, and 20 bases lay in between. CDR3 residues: CASKRAAGWETEAFF. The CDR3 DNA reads TGCGCCAGCAAAAGAGCGGCGGGGTGGGAAACTGAAGCTTTCTTT.

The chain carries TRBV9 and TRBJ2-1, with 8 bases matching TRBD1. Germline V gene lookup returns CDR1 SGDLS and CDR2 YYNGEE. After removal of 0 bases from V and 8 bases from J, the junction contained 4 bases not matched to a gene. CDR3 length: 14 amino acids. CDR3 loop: CASSVGQGRHEQFF. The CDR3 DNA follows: TGTGCCAGCAGCGTAGGACAGGGGCGGCATGAGCAGTTCTTC.

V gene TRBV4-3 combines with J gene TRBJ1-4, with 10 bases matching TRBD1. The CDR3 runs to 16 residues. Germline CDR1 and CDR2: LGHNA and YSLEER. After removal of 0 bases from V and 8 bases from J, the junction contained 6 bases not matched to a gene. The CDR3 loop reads CASSQEGDRGQEKLFF. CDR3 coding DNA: TGCGCCAGCAGCCAAGAAGGCGACAGGGGGCAAGAAAAACTGTTTTTT.

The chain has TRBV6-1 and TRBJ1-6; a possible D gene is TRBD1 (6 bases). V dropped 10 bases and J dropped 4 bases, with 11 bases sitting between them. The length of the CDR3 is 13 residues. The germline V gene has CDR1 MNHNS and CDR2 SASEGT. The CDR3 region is CAITQGYNSPLHF. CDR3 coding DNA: TGTGCCATTACACAGGGTTATAATTCACCCCTCCACTTT.

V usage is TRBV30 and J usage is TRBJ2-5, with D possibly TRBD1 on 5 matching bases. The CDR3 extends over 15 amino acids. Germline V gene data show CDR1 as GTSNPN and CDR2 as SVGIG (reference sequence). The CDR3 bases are TGTGTGTTGAGAAGACAGAATGACCTGCTGGGGACCCAGTACTTC. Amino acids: CVLRRQNDLLGTQYF.

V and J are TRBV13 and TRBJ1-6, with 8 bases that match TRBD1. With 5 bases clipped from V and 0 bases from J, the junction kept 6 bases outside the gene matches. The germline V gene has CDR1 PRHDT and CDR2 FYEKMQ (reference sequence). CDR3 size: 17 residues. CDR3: CASSPRTGSSYNSPLHF. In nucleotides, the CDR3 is TGTGCCAGCAGCCCCCGGACAGGGAGCTCCTATAATTCACCCCTCCACTTT.

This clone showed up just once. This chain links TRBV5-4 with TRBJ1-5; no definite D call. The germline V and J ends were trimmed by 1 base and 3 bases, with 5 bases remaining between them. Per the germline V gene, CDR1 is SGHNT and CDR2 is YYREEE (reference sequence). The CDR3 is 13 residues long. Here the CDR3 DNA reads TGTGCCAGCAGCTTGTCCGTCAATCAGCCCCAGCATTTT. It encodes CASSLSVNQPQHF.

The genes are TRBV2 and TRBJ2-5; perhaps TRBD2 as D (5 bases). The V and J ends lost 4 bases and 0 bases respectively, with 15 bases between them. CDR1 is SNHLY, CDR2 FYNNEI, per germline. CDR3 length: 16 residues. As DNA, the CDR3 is TGTGCCAGCAGTGTATCCGGGGTGGGGTACCAAGAGACCCAGTACTTC. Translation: CASSVSGVGYQETQYF. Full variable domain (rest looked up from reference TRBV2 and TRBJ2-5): EPEVTQTPSHQVTQMGQEVILRCVPISNHLYFYWYRQILGQKVEFLVSFYNNEISEKSEIFDDQFSVERPDGSNFTLKIRSTKLEDSAMYFCASSVSGVGYQETQYFGPGTRLLVL.

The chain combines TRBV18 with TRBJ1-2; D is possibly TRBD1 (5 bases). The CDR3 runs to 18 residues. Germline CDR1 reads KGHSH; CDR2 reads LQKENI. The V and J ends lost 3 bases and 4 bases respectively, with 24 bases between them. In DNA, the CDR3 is TGTGCCAGCTCACCGGGCCGGATAAGTGGTCGACAGTCCTATGGCTACACCTTC. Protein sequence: CASSPGRISGRQSYGYTF.

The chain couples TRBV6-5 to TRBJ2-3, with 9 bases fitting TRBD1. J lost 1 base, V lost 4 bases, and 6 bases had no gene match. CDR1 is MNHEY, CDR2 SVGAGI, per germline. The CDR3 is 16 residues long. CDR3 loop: CASSFGDRAGTDTQYF. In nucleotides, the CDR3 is TGTGCCAGCAGTTTTGGGGACAGGGCAGGCACAGATACGCAGTATTTT.

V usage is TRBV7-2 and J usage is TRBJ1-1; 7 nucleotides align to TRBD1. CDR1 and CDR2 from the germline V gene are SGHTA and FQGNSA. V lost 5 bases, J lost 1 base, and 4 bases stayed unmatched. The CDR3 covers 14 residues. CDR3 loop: CASSAGQANTEAFF. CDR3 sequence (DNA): TGTGCCAGCAGCGCCGGACAGGCGAACACTGAAGCTTTCTTT.

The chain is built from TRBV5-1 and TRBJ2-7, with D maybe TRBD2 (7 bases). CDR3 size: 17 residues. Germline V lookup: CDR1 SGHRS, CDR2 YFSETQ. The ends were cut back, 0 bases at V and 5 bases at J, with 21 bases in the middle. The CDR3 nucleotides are TGCGCCAGCAGCTTGGATGTTAGCCGGGGGGCGTCCCACGAGCAGTACTTC. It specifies CASSLDVSRGASHEQYF.

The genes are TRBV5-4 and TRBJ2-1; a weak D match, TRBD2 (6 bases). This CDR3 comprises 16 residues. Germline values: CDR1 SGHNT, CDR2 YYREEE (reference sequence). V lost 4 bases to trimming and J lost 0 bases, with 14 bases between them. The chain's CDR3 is CASSPNSGSSYNEQFF. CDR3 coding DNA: TGTGCCAGCAGCCCGAATAGCGGAAGCTCCTACAATGAGCAGTTCTTC.

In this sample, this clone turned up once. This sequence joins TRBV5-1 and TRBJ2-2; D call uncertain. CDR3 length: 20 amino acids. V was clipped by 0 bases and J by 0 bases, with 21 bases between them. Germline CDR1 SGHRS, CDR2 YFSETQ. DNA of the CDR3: TGCGCCAGCAGCTTGGGTATTGCAGCCTCGGGTCGAACGAACACCGGGGAGCTGTTTTTT. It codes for CASSLGIAASGRTNTGELFF. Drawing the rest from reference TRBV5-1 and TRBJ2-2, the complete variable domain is KAGVTQTPRYLIKTRGQQVTLSCSPISGHRSVSWYQQTPGQGLQFLFEYFSETQRNKGNFPGRFSGRQFSNSRSEMNVSTLELGDSALYLCASSLGIAASGRTNTGELFFGEGSRLTVL.